Here is one TCR beta chain with its context. Antigen: not known. These data are taken from a study of T cell repertoires and Cas9 in healthy adults. At the level of the study: Multi-effector potency, cytotoxicity and lineage were assessed in SpCas9-reactive CD4 and CD8 T cells.

Notes on the study in general: Reportedly, SpCas9-reactive effector T cell proliferation and function were mitigated by SpCas9-reactive Tregs in vitro.

Trimming removed 4 bases from V and 7 bases from J, with 20 bases in between. Germline CDR1 SGHNT, CDR2 YYREEE (reference sequence). The CDR3 spans 15 residues. TCRdb keeps only in-frame clones here, not all; method: immunoSEQ multiplex PCR. The repertoire includes tens of thousands of clones, less than 95% of them detected once, and roughly 1.6% sits in the top ten. The sample consisted of CD4+ effector T cells (CD127+, CD25-, CD137-, CD154-) from PBMCs; culture status not recorded. This sequence was found in a human donor in good health. The chain uses TRBV5-4 and TRBJ1-2; perhaps TRBD1 as D (6 bases). The chain's CDR3 is CASSLWGLGARGYTF. As DNA, the CDR3 is TGTGCCAGCAGCCTGTGGGGGCTAGGCGCTCGTGGCTACACCTTC.